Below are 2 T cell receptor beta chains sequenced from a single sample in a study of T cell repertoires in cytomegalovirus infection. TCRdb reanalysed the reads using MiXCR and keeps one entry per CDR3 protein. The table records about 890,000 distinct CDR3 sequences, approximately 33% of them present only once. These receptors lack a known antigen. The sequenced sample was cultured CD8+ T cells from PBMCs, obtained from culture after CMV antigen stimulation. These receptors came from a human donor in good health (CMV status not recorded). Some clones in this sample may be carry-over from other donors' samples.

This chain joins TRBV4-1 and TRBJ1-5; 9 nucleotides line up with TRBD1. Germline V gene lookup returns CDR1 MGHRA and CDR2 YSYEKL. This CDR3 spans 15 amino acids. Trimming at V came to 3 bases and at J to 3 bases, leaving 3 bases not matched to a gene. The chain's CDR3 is CASSHRTGDNQPQHF. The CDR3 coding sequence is TGCGCCAGCAGCCACCGGACAGGGGACAATCAGCCCCAGCATTTT.

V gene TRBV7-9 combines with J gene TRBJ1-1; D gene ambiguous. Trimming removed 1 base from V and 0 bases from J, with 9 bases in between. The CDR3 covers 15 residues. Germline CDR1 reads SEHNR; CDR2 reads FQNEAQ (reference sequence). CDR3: CASSLDIGVNTEAFF. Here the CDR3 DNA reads TGTGCCAGCAGCTTAGACATCGGGGTGAACACTGAAGCTTTCTTT.